This is a list of T cell receptor beta chains from one sample in a study of cytomegalovirus exposure and HLA in healthy donors. TCRdb's table, derived via immunoSEQ multiplex PCR, lists solely in-frame clones and lacks some. The data show more than 85,000 clones, 77% seen once. Sample: PBMCs. Every receptor here comes from a boy younger than 18 in good health and CMV-seronegative. Both conserved end residues are part of each CDR3. A D gene is named only where the DNA matches it firmly. Size tells how often a clone was seen (once, few, many) or the class of an expanded clone, and some rows leave it out.

D,size,J,V,CDR3,DNA
-,-,TRBJ1-3,TRBV4-1,CASRAEGSGNTIYF,TGCGCCAGCCGAGCAGAGGGATCTGGAAACACCATATATTTT
TRBD2,once,TRBJ2-3,TRBV5-4,CASSLKTASGGSTDTQYF,TGTGCCAGCAGCTTGAAAACCGCGAGCGGGGGGAGCACAGATACGCAGTATTTT
-,-,TRBJ1-1,TRBV19,CASISGSTEAFF,TGTGCCAGTATCAGTGGGAGCACTGAAGCTTTCTTT
TRBD1,few,TRBJ1-2,TRBV4-1,CASSYIPGQGSIEYGYTF,TGCGCCAGCAGCTACATCCCGGGACAGGGGTCCATTGAGTATGGCTACACCTTC
-,-,TRBJ1-1,TRBV6-6,CASSTSEVRLLAFF,TGTGCCAGCAGTACCTCCGAGGTTAGGCTTCTTGCTTTCTTT
TRBD2,-,TRBJ2-1,TRBV7-2,CASRLLAGTYNEQFF,TGTGCCAGCAGACTACTAGCGGGTACCTACAATGAGCAGTTCTTC
-,-,TRBJ1-1,TRBV7-9,CASSLTVNTEAFF,TGTGCCAGCAGCCTCACAGTGAACACTGAAGCTTTCTTT
-,-,TRBJ2-1,TRBV13,CASSLVASFGEQFF,TGTGCCAGCAGCTTAGTGGCTAGCTTTGGCGAGCAGTTCTTC
-,-,TRBJ1-5,TRBV14,CASSLRGQGQPQHF,TGTGCCAGCAGCCTGCGGGGGCAGGGTCAGCCCCAGCATTTT
TRBD1,-,TRBJ2-5,TRBV11-3,CASSAGTGVGETQYF,TGTGCCAGCAGCGCCGGGACAGGGGTGGGAGAGACCCAGTACTTC
TRBD2,-,TRBJ2-7,TRBV28,CASSSGTSGSGGQYF,TGTGCCAGCAGTTCTGGGACTAGCGGGAGCGGGGGCCAGTACTTC
-,-,TRBJ2-5,TRBV7-9,CASSPIGETQYF,TGTGCCAGCAGCCCCATCGGAGAGACCCAGTACTTC
-,-,TRBJ2-3,TRBV15,CATSSWSGRSTDTQYF,TGTGCCACCAGCAGTTGGAGCGGACGGAGCACAGATACGCAGTATTTT
-,-,TRBJ1-4,TRBV13,CASSTISGKLFF,TGTGCCAGCAGTACCATAAGCGGTAAACTGTTTTTT
-,few,TRBJ1-2,TRBV15,CATSRDVARGGGYTF,TGTGCCACCAGCAGAGATGTTGCCAGGGGCGGTGGCTACACCTTC
TRBD1,-,TRBJ1-6,TRBV28,CASRRQGSVNSPLHF,TGTGCCAGCAGGAGACAGGGGAGCGTGAATTCACCCCTCCACTTT
TRBD1,-,TRBJ1-6,TRBV27,CASTFQGDGSPLHF,TGTGCCAGCACTTTCCAGGGGGACGGCTCACCCCTCCACTTT
-,-,TRBJ1-1,TRBV14,CASSHLTGNTEAFF,TGTGCCAGCAGCCATTTGACAGGGAACACTGAAGCTTTCTTT
-,few,TRBJ2-1,TRBV18,CASSLDGSRLYNEQFF,TGTGCCAGCTCACTGGATGGGTCTCGACTCTACAATGAGCAGTTCTTC
-,-,TRBJ1-1,TRBV14,CASSHPLRGEAFF,TGTGCCAGCAGCCACCCCTTACGGGGAGAAGCTTTCTTT
-,once,TRBJ2-1,TRBV30,CAWSRRGPYNEQFF,TGTGCCTGGTCCCGTCGTGGCCCCTACAATGAGCAGTTCTTC
TRBD1,-,TRBJ1-1,TRBV7-6,CASSLARSGGTEAFF,TGTGCCAGCAGCTTAGCTAGGTCAGGGGGCACTGAAGCTTTCTTT
-,-,TRBJ2-6,TRBV4-3,CASSQDRAGGSGANVLTF,TGCGCCAGCAGCCAAGATCGGGCAGGGGGGTCTGGGGCCAACGTCCTGACTTTC